This entry is about one T cell receptor (beta chain). The data derive from a study of cytomegalovirus exposure and HLA in healthy donors. Data came from immunoSEQ multiplex PCR; TCRdb stores just in-frame clones and leaves some out. The sample yields roughly 150,000 clones, roughly 80% seen once. Germline V CDR1 and CDR2: MNHEY, SVGAGI. Trimming stripped 3 bases from V and 7 bases from J, with 13 bases between. The CDR3 runs 14 residues. The source is a man aged 25 to 40 in good health and CMV-seropositive. The sequenced material came from PBMCs. The chain has TRBV6-5 and TRBJ1-5; the D gene is possibly TRBD1 (5 bases). The CDR3 region is CASSYGRAVQPQHF. Written as DNA, the CDR3 is TGTGCCAGCAGTTATGGCAGGGCGGTCCAGCCCCAGCATTTT.